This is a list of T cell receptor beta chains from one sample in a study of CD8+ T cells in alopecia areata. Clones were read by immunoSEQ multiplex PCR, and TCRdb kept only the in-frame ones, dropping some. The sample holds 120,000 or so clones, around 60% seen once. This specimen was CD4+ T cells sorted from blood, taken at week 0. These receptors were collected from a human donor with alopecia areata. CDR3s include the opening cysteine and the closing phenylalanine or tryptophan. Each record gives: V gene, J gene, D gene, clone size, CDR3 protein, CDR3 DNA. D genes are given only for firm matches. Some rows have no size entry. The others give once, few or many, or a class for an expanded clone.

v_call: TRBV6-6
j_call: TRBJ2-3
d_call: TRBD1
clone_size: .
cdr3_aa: CASSRTGGAPDTQYF
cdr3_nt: TGTGCCAGCAGCCGTACAGGGGGAGCTCCAGATACGCAGTATTTT

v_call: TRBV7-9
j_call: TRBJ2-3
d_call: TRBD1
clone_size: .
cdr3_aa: CASSLDRAGDTQYF
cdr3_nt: TGTGCCAGCAGCCTTGACAGGGCGGGAGATACGCAGTATTTT

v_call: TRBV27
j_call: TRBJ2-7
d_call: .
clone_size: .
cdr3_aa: CASSLVRGAEQYF
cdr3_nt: TGTGCCAGCAGTTTAGTACGGGGGGCCGAGCAGTACTTC

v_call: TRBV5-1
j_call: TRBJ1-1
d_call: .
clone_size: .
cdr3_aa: CASSPKTTGNTEAFF
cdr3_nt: TGCGCCAGCAGCCCTAAAACGACCGGTAACACTGAAGCTTTCTTT

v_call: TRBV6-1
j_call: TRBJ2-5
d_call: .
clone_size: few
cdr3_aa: CASRHHTGKETQYF
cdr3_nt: TGTGCCAGCAGGCATCACACAGGAAAAGAGACCCAGTACTTC

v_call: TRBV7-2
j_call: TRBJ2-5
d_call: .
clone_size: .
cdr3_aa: CASSSPGDGVGYF
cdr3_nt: TGTGCCAGCAGCTCCCCAGGCGATGGGGTCGGGTACTTC

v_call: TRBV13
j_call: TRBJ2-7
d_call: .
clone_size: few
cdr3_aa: CASSLQSEQYF
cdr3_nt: TGTGCCAGCAGCCTTCAGTCCGAGCAGTACTTC

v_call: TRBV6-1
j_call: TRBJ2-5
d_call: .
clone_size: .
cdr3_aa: CASSRGVAETQYF
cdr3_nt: TGTGCCAGCAGCCGAGGGGTGGCAGAGACCCAGTACTTC

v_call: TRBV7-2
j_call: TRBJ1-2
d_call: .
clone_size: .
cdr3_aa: CASSSRGDYGYTF
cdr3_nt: TGTGCCAGCAGCTCGCGCGGGGACTATGGCTACACCTTC

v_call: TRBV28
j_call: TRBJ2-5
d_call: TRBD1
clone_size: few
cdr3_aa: CASKLGPTGSGETQYF
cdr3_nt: TGTGCCAGCAAACTGGGTCCGACAGGGTCAGGAGAGACCCAGTACTTC

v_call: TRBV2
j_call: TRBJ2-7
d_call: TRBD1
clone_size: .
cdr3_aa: CASSYDRGADEQYF
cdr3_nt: TGTGCCAGCAGTTACGACAGGGGTGCGGACGAGCAGTACTTC

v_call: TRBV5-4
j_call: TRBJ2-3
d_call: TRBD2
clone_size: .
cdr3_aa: CASSAGGGRDTQYF
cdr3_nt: TGTGCCAGCAGCGCCGGCGGGGGGCGAGATACGCAGTATTTT

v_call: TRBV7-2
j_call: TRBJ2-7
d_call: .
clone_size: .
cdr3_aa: CASSSPGGSYEQYF
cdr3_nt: TGTGCCAGCAGCTCCCCCGGGGGTTCCTACGAGCAGTACTTC

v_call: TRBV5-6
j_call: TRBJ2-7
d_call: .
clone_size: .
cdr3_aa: CASSLGGPRDHEQYF
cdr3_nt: TGTGCCAGCAGTTTGGGGGGGCCTCGGGACCACGAGCAGTACTTC

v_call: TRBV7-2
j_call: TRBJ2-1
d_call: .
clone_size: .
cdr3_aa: CASSLGVYEQFF
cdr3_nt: TGTGCCAGCAGCTTAGGGGTTTATGAGCAGTTCTTC

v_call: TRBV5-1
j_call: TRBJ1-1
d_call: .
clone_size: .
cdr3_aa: CASSPEPGLNTEAFF
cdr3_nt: TGCGCCAGCAGCCCCGAGCCGGGATTGAACACTGAAGCTTTCTTT

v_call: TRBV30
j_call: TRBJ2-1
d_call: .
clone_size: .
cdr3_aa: CAWSRNSQGEQFF
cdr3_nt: TGTGCCTGGAGCCGAAATAGTCAGGGTGAGCAGTTCTTC

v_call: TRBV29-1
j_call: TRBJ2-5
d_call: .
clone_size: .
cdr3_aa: CSVDLTVGETQYF
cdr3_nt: TGCAGCGTTGACCTCACAGTTGGAGAGACCCAGTACTTC

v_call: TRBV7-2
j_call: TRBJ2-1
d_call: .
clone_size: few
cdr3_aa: CASSFGPRLTYNEQFF
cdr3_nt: TGTGCCAGCAGCTTTGGACCTCGTCTCACCTACAATGAGCAGTTCTTC

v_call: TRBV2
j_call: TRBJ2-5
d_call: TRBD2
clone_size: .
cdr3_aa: CASSEVLAGAETQYF
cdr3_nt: TGTGCCAGCAGTGAAGTGCTAGCGGGAGCAGAGACCCAGTACTTC

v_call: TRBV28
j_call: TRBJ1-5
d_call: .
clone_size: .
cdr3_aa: CASSSSDRNYQPQHF
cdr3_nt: TGTGCCAGCAGTTCCTCGGACAGAAACTATCAGCCCCAGCATTTT

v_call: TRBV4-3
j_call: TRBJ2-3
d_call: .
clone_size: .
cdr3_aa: CASSLGPTDTQYF
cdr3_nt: TGCGCCAGCAGCCTTGGACCTACAGATACGCAGTATTTT

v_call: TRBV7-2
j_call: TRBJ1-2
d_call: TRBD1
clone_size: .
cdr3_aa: CASRQGRNYGYTF
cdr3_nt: TGTGCCAGCAGACAGGGGCGGAACTATGGCTACACCTTC

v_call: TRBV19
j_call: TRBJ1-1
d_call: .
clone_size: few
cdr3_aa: CASRGAPGTEAFF
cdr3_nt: TGTGCCAGTAGAGGGGCCCCCGGGACTGAAGCTTTCTTT

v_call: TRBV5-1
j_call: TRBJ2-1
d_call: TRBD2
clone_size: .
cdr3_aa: CASSRTSDGYNEQFF
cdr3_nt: TGCGCCAGCAGCCGGACTAGCGATGGTTACAATGAGCAGTTCTTC

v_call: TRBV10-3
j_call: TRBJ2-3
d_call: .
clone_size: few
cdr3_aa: CAISGLDGADTQYF
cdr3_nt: TGTGCCATCAGTGGCCTCGACGGGGCAGATACGCAGTATTTT

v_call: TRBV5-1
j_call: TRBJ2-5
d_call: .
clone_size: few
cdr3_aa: CASSLEPWRAGSETQYF
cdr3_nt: TGCGCCAGCAGCTTGGAGCCGTGGCGAGCTGGATCAGAGACCCAGTACTTC

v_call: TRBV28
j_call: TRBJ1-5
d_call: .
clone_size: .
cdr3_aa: CASSHDTWKITQPQHF
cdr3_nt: TGTGCCAGCAGTCATGACACGTGGAAGATAACGCAGCCCCAGCATTTT

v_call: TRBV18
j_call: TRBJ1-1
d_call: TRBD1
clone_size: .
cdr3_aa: CASSLGPRGLEAFF
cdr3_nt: TGTGCCAGCTCACTTGGCCCCAGGGGGCTCGAAGCTTTCTTT

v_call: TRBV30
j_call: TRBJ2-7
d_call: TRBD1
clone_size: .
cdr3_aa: CAWSGGQGDMGEQYF
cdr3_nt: TGTGCCTGGAGTGGTGGACAGGGGGATATGGGCGAGCAGTACTTC

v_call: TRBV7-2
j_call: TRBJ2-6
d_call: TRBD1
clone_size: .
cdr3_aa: CASSASGTGYSGANVLTF
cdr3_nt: TGTGCCAGCAGCGCATCCGGGACAGGGTACTCTGGGGCCAACGTCCTGACTTTC

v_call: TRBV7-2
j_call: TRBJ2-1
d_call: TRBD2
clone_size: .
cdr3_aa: CASSLWPIAGGYNEQFF
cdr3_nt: TGTGCCAGCAGCTTATGGCCGATAGCGGGGGGCTACAATGAGCAGTTCTTC

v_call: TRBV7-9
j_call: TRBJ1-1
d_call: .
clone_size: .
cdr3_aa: CASSPLDTEAFF
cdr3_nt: TGTGCCAGCAGCCCGTTGGACACTGAAGCTTTCTTT